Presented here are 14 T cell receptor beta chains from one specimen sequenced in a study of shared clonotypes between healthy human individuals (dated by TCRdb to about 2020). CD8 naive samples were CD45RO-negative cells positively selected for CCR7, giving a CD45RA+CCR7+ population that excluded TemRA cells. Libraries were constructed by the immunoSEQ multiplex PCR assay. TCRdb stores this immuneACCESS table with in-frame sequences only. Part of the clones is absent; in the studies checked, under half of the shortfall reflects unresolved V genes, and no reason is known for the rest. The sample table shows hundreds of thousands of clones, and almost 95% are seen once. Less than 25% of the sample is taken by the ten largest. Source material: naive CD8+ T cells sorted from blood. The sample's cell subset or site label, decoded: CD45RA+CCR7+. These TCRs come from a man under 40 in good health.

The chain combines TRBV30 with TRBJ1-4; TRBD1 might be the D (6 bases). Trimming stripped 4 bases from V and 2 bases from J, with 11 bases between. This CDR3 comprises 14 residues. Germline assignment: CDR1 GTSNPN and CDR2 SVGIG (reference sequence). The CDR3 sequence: CAWTTGRTNEKLFF. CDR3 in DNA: TGTGCCTGGACAACAGGGAGGACTAATGAAAAACTGTTTTTT. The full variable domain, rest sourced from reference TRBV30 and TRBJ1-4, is SQTIHQWPATLVQPVGSPLSLECTVEGTSNPNLYWYRQAAGRGLQLLFYSVGIGQISSEVPQNLSASRPQDRQFILSSKKLLLSDSGFYLCAWTTGRTNEKLFFGSGTQLSVL.

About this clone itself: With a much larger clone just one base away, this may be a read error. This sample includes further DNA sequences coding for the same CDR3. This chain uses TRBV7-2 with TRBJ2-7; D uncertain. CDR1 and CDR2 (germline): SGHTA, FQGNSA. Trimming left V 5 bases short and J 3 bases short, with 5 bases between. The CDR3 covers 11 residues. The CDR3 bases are TGTGCCAGCAGCCCCAACTACGAGCAGTACTTC. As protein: CASSPNYEQYF. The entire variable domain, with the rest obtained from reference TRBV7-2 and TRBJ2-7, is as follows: GAGVSQSPSNKVTEKGKDVELRCDPISGHTALYWYRQSLGQGLEFLIYFQGNSAPDKSGLPSDRFSAERTGGSVSTLTIQRTQQEDSAVYLCASSPNYEQYFGPGTRLTVT.

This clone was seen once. This chain's CDR3 is CASSQGPSGTYEQYF. The CDR3 region has the DNA TGTGCCAGCAGCCAAGGCCCTAGCGGGACCTACGAGCAGTACTTC. The chain combines TRBV14 with TRBJ2-7; 9 nucleotides match TRBD2. J was trimmed by 2 bases and V by 1 base; bases with no gene match: 3. Per germline, CDR1 SGHDN and CDR2 FVKESK. The CDR3 consists of 15 residues. The full variable domain, with the rest looked up from reference TRBV14 and TRBJ2-7, is EAGVTQFPSHSVIEKGQTVTLRCDPISGHDNLYWYRRVMGKEIKFLLHFVKESKQDESGMPNNRFLAERTGGTYSTLKVQPAELEDSGVYFCASSQGPSGTYEQYFGPGTRLTVT.

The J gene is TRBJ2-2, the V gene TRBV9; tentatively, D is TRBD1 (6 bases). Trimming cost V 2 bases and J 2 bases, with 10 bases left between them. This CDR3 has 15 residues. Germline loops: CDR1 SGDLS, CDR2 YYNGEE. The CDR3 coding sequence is TGTGCCAGCAGCGTCGGGACATATAACACCGGGGAGCTGTTTTTT. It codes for CASSVGTYNTGELFF. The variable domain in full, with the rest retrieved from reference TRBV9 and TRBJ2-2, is DSGVTQTPKHLITATGQRVTLRCSPRSGDLSVYWYQQSLDQGLQFLIQYYNGEERAKGNILERFSAQQFPDLHSELNLSSLELGDSALYFCASSVGTYNTGELFFGEGSRLTVL.

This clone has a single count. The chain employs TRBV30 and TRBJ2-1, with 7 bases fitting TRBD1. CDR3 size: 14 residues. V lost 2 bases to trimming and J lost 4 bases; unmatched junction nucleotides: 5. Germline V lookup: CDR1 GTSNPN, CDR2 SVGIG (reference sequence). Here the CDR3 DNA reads TGTGCCTGGAGTACCGGGACAGATTACAATGAGCAGTTCTTC. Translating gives CAWSTGTDYNEQFF.

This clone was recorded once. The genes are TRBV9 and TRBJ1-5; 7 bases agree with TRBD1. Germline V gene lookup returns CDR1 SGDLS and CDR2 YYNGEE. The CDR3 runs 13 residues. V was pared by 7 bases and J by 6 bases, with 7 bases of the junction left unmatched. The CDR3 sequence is CASQGEESQPQHF. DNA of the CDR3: TGTGCCAGCCAGGGGGAAGAAAGTCAGCCCCAGCATTTT.

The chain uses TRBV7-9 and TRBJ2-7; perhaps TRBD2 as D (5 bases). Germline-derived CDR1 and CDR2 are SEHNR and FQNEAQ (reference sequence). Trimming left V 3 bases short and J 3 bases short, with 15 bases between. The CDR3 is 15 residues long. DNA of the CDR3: TGTGCCAGCAGCTTTTCGGCCGTTGGACTCTACGAGCAGTACTTC. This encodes CASSFSAVGLYEQYF.

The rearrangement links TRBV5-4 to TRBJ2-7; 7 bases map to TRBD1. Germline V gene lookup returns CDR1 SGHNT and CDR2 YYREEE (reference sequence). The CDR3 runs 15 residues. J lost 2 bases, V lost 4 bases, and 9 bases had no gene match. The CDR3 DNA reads TGTGCCAGCAGCGCCGGGACAGCAATTACCTACGAGCAGTACTTC. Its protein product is CASSAGTAITYEQYF.

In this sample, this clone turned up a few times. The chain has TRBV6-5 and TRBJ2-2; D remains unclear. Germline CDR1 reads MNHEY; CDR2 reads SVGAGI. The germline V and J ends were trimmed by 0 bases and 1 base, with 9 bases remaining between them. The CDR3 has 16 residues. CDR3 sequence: CASSYSRQRNTGELFF. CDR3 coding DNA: TGTGCCAGCAGTTACTCGAGGCAGAGGAACACCGGGGAGCTGTTTTTT.

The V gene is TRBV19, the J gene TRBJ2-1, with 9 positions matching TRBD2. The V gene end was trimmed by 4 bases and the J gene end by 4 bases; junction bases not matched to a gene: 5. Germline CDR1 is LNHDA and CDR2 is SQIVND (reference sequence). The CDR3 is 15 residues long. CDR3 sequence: CASSRSSGTYNEQFF. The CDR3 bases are TGTGCCAGTAGTAGATCTAGCGGGACTTACAATGAGCAGTTCTTC.

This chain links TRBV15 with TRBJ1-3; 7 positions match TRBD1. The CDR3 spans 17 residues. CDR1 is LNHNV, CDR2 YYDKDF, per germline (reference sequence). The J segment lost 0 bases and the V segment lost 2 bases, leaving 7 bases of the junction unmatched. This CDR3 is CATSRRGQISSGNTIYF. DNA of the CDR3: TGTGCCACCAGCAGACGGGGACAGATTAGCTCTGGAAACACCATATATTTT.

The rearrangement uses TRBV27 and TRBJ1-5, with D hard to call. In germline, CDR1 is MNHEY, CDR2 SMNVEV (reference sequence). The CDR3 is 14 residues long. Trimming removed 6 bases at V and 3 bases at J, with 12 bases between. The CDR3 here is CASSLNQFNQPQHF. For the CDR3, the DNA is TGTGCCAGCAGCCTGAACCAGTTCAATCAGCCCCAGCATTTT.

CDR3 DNA sequence: TGTGCCAGCAGCCCCAAGGGACTAGCGGGAGGCCCCACCGGGGAGCTGTTTTTT. Translating it yields CASSPKGLAGGPTGELFF. The chain is built from TRBV6-8 and TRBJ2-2; 15 bases fit TRBD2. The CDR3 runs 18 residues. The germline V gene encodes CDR1 MNHGY and CDR2 SAAAGT. V lost 6 bases, J lost 4 bases, and 9 bases stayed unmatched.

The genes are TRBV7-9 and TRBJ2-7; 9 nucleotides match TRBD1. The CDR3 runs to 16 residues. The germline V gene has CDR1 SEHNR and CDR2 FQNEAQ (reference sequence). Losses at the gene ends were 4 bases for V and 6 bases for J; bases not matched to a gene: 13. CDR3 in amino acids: CASSWGPGQGPVEQYF. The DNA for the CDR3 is TGTGCCAGCAGCTGGGGACCGGGACAGGGCCCAGTCGAGCAGTACTTC.